The rows below give T cell receptor beta chains drawn from one sample of a study of shared clonotypes between healthy human individuals. Repertoires were generated with immunoSEQ multiplex PCR, while TCRdb's copy carries only in-frame clones and drops some. In the table there are millions of clones, 85% to 95% of which are singletons. The specimen was naive CD4+ T cells sorted from blood. These TCRs come from a man between 18 and 29 years old in good health. Both conserved end residues are part of each CDR3. Clone size is given for some rows only: seen once, a few or many times, or a class if the clone is expanded.

-,TRBJ1-6,TRBV5-8,CASTRASNNSPLHF
few,TRBJ2-7,TRBV5-4,CASSSFSTSYEQYF
-,TRBJ2-3,TRBV6-1,CASSEWKGDTQYF
-,TRBJ2-5,TRBV2,CASSETRQGPGTQYF
-,TRBJ1-5,TRBV2,CASSPGTGGGQPQHF
-,TRBJ1-6,TRBV9,CASSLEDGGLSYNSPLHF
-,TRBJ2-1,TRBV9,CASSQGAGSYNEQFF
-,TRBJ1-5,TRBV2,CASSRTESSNQPQHF
few,TRBJ1-2,TRBV7-8,CASSLGPYGYTF
-,TRBJ1-2,TRBV5-1,CASSFSGGSNYGYTF
-,TRBJ2-6,TRBV4-3,CASSQAPLAGSRLGANVLTF
-,TRBJ1-3,TRBV2,CASSASGNTIYF
-,TRBJ2-1,TRBV18,CASSPQTVNEQFF
-,TRBJ2-7,TRBV19,CASSNRGRVDEQYF
once,TRBJ1-4,TRBV28,CASSLSTGAGEKLFF
-,TRBJ2-2,TRBV10-3,CAIPDRANTGELFF
-,TRBJ2-7,TRBV5-4,CASSESAASGSYEQYF
-,TRBJ2-7,TRBV10-3,CAISARDRAHEQYF
once,TRBJ2-7,TRBV7-2,CASSLSSGIPSYEQYF
-,TRBJ2-5,TRBV5-6,CASSFPGGTETQYF
-,TRBJ2-7,TRBV6-5,CASTQGGSYEQYF
-,TRBJ2-7,TRBV4-1,CASSQVAQGLSYEQYF
-,TRBJ1-4,TRBV7-2,CASSRSPGSPTNEKLFF
-,TRBJ2-2,TRBV5-6,CASSLEQTGELFF